These T cell receptor beta chains were read from a single sample in a study of cytomegalovirus exposure and HLA in healthy donors. TCRdb's table, derived via immunoSEQ multiplex PCR, lists solely in-frame clones and lacks some. The data contain some 190,000 clones, over 70% of them seen just once; the ten biggest clones take up more than 1%. The sample was PBMCs. Receptors originate from a boy aged 2 to 10 in good health and CMV-seronegative. Each CDR3 is given with its conserved first and last residue. Fields, in order: J gene, clone size, V gene, D gene, CDR3 DNA, CDR3 protein. D genes are given only for firm matches. Clone size is not always given. Where it is, it says once, few, many or a class for expanded clones.

j_call: TRBJ2-2
clone_size: -
v_call: TRBV7-2
d_call: TRBD2
cdr3_nt: TGTGCCAGCAGCTCTCAACTACTAGCGGGAGGACTTAAGGCCGGGGAGCTGTTTTTT
cdr3_aa: CASSSQLLAGGLKAGELFF

j_call: TRBJ1-2
clone_size: -
v_call: TRBV4-1
d_call: -
cdr3_nt: TGCGCCAGCAGCCAAGTTGGTCAGGTCTATGGCTACACCTTC
cdr3_aa: CASSQVGQVYGYTF

j_call: TRBJ1-2
clone_size: -
v_call: TRBV30
d_call: TRBD1
cdr3_nt: TGTGCCTGCAAAACTGGACAGGGCGGAGGCTACACCTTC
cdr3_aa: CACKTGQGGGYTF

j_call: TRBJ1-3
clone_size: once
v_call: TRBV7-2
d_call: -
cdr3_nt: TGTGCCAGCACCTCCAACGGGTTATCCGGAAACACCATATATTTT
cdr3_aa: CASTSNGLSGNTIYF

j_call: TRBJ2-1
clone_size: -
v_call: TRBV29-1
d_call: TRBD2
cdr3_nt: TGCAGCGTTGGCGGGAGAACCTACAATGAGCAGTTCTTC
cdr3_aa: CSVGGRTYNEQFF

j_call: TRBJ1-2
clone_size: few
v_call: TRBV20-1
d_call: -
cdr3_nt: TGCAGCGCCCCCGGGTTTGGCTACACCTTC
cdr3_aa: CSAPGFGYTF

j_call: TRBJ2-7
clone_size: -
v_call: TRBV14
d_call: TRBD2
cdr3_nt: TGTGCCAGCAGCCCGATAGCGGGAGCAGCATACGAGCAGTACTTC
cdr3_aa: CASSPIAGAAYEQYF

j_call: TRBJ2-3
clone_size: few
v_call: TRBV5-1
d_call: TRBD1
cdr3_nt: TGCGCCAGCAGCTGGAAAAAACAGGGGGCTTTAAGCACAGATACGCAGTATTTT
cdr3_aa: CASSWKKQGALSTDTQYF

j_call: TRBJ1-1
clone_size: few
v_call: TRBV19
d_call: -
cdr3_nt: TGTGCCAGTAGTATCCGGGGGAACACTGAAGCTTTCTTT
cdr3_aa: CASSIRGNTEAFF

j_call: TRBJ1-1
clone_size: -
v_call: TRBV30
d_call: -
cdr3_nt: TGTGCCTGGAGCGGGAACATGAACACTGAAGCTTTCTTT
cdr3_aa: CAWSGNMNTEAFF

j_call: TRBJ1-1
clone_size: -
v_call: TRBV20-1
d_call: TRBD1
cdr3_nt: TGCAGTGCCGGACAGGGAAAAGCTTTCTTT
cdr3_aa: CSAGQGKAFF

j_call: TRBJ1-5
clone_size: -
v_call: TRBV19
d_call: TRBD1
cdr3_nt: TGTGCCAGTAGTATGATGGACAGGGAGTTTATTTCCAATCAGCCCCAGCATTTT
cdr3_aa: CASSMMDREFISNQPQHF

j_call: TRBJ1-2
clone_size: once
v_call: TRBV14
d_call: -
cdr3_nt: TGTGCCAGCAGCCAAGCATCGGCGGGGGCCAATGGCTACACCTTC
cdr3_aa: CASSQASAGANGYTF

j_call: TRBJ1-5
clone_size: -
v_call: TRBV30
d_call: -
cdr3_nt: TGTGCCTGGAGTGTATACGGAGGGGTAGGCAATCAGCCCCAGCATTTT
cdr3_aa: CAWSVYGGVGNQPQHF

j_call: TRBJ2-1
clone_size: -
v_call: TRBV4-2
d_call: TRBD2
cdr3_nt: TGTGCCAGCAGCCAAAGTCTAGCGGGCAATGAGCAGTTCTTC
cdr3_aa: CASSQSLAGNEQFF

j_call: TRBJ2-3
clone_size: -
v_call: TRBV5-6
d_call: TRBD1
cdr3_nt: TGTGCCAGCAGCCAGCGGACAGGGGGCGCAGATACGCAGTATTTT
cdr3_aa: CASSQRTGGADTQYF

j_call: TRBJ1-6
clone_size: few
v_call: TRBV25-1
d_call: TRBD1
cdr3_nt: TGTGCCAGTGGCGACAGGGAGCTCCACTTT
cdr3_aa: CASGDRELHF

j_call: TRBJ1-5
clone_size: -
v_call: TRBV27
d_call: -
cdr3_nt: TGTGCCAGCAGTTCAATTCAGGGCAGGGGCAATCAGCCCCAGCATTTT
cdr3_aa: CASSSIQGRGNQPQHF

j_call: TRBJ1-2
clone_size: -
v_call: TRBV7-2
d_call: -
cdr3_nt: TGTGCCAGCAGCTTAGGGTGGGGGGGCTATGGCTACACCTTC
cdr3_aa: CASSLGWGGYGYTF

j_call: TRBJ2-5
clone_size: -
v_call: TRBV30
d_call: -
cdr3_nt: TGTGCCTGGAGTGTGAGGAAGACCCAGTACTTC
cdr3_aa: CAWSVRKTQYF

j_call: TRBJ1-6
clone_size: -
v_call: TRBV21-1
d_call: -
cdr3_nt: TGTGCCAGCAGCTTTCGGACAGGGGGCTCCTATAATTCACCCCTCCACTTT
cdr3_aa: CASSFRTGGSYNSPLHF

j_call: TRBJ1-2
clone_size: -
v_call: TRBV30
d_call: TRBD1
cdr3_nt: TGTGCCTGGAGTGTACACAGGGGGGCCGGCAGCTATGGCTACACCTTC
cdr3_aa: CAWSVHRGAGSYGYTF

j_call: TRBJ2-1
clone_size: -
v_call: TRBV2
d_call: -
cdr3_nt: TGTGCCAGCAGTGAAGAAGCGGACTACAATGAGCAGTTCTTC
cdr3_aa: CASSEEADYNEQFF

j_call: TRBJ2-5
clone_size: -
v_call: TRBV2
d_call: -
cdr3_nt: TGTGCCAGCAGACGGGGGGCCCCTCAAGAGACCCAGTACTTC
cdr3_aa: CASRRGAPQETQYF

j_call: TRBJ1-1
clone_size: -
v_call: TRBV7-6
d_call: -
cdr3_nt: TGTGCCAGCAGCTCACAGGGCTCTGAAGCTTTCTTT
cdr3_aa: CASSSQGSEAFF

j_call: TRBJ1-2
clone_size: -
v_call: TRBV6-5
d_call: -
cdr3_nt: TGTGCCAGCAGTTACTCGAATCAGGGAAACTATGGCTACACCTTC
cdr3_aa: CASSYSNQGNYGYTF

j_call: TRBJ2-1
clone_size: -
v_call: TRBV9
d_call: TRBD1
cdr3_nt: TGTGCCAGCAGCTCAGACTTTGGGACAGCCGAGCAGTTCTTC
cdr3_aa: CASSSDFGTAEQFF

j_call: TRBJ1-1
clone_size: -
v_call: TRBV6-5
d_call: -
cdr3_nt: TGTGCCAGCAGTTATGAAGGGACACTGAACACTGAAGCTTTCTTT
cdr3_aa: CASSYEGTLNTEAFF

j_call: TRBJ1-2
clone_size: -
v_call: TRBV6-6
d_call: -
cdr3_nt: TGTGCCAGCAGTTACTCGACGGCCAGCGTCTATGGCTACACCTTC
cdr3_aa: CASSYSTASVYGYTF

j_call: TRBJ1-3
clone_size: -
v_call: TRBV7-9
d_call: -
cdr3_nt: TGTGCCAGCAGCTTAGTTTTGCCAGGGAACTCTGGAAACACCATATATTTT
cdr3_aa: CASSLVLPGNSGNTIYF

j_call: TRBJ1-1
clone_size: -
v_call: TRBV5-1
d_call: -
cdr3_nt: TGCGCCAGCAGCACTACAGGGACGACTGAAGCTTTCTTT
cdr3_aa: CASSTTGTTEAFF

j_call: TRBJ2-3
clone_size: -
v_call: TRBV9
d_call: -
cdr3_nt: TGTGCCAGCAGCGTAGCTCCCTTTTTAGAGTATGGCACAGATACGCAGTATTTT
cdr3_aa: CASSVAPFLEYGTDTQYF

j_call: TRBJ2-6
clone_size: -
v_call: TRBV29-1
d_call: TRBD1
cdr3_nt: TGCAGCGTAAGAGGGACAGGGAGCTCTGGGGCCAACGTCCTGACTTTC
cdr3_aa: CSVRGTGSSGANVLTF

j_call: TRBJ1-3
clone_size: -
v_call: TRBV7-9
d_call: -
cdr3_nt: TGTGCCAGCAGCTCACCGGGACTCCATGGAAACACCATATATTTT
cdr3_aa: CASSSPGLHGNTIYF

j_call: TRBJ2-6
clone_size: -
v_call: TRBV7-8
d_call: -
cdr3_nt: TGTGCCAGCAGCTTATTGCGGGGTGAGACTGGGGCCAACGTCCTGACTTTC
cdr3_aa: CASSLLRGETGANVLTF

j_call: TRBJ1-5
clone_size: -
v_call: TRBV15
d_call: TRBD1
cdr3_nt: TGTGCCACCAGCAGAGATAGGGGGCCCGATCAGCCCCAGCATTTT
cdr3_aa: CATSRDRGPDQPQHF

j_call: TRBJ1-1
clone_size: -
v_call: TRBV2
d_call: -
cdr3_nt: TGTGCCAGCAGTAAGACAGGCGGGAACACTGAAGCTTTCTTT
cdr3_aa: CASSKTGGNTEAFF

j_call: TRBJ2-5
clone_size: -
v_call: TRBV30
d_call: TRBD2
cdr3_nt: TGTGCCTGGAGTCCGTTAACTAGCGGAGGAGAGACCCAGTACTTC
cdr3_aa: CAWSPLTSGGETQYF

j_call: TRBJ1-4
clone_size: -
v_call: TRBV6-5
d_call: TRBD1
cdr3_nt: TGTGCCAGCAGTTCCCGGACAGGGGGGAATGAAAAACTGTTTTTT
cdr3_aa: CASSSRTGGNEKLFF

j_call: TRBJ2-3
clone_size: -
v_call: TRBV9
d_call: -
cdr3_nt: TGTGCCAGCAGCGTAGCACTAGCATCGGATACGCAGTATTTT
cdr3_aa: CASSVALASDTQYF

j_call: TRBJ2-2
clone_size: -
v_call: TRBV7-6
d_call: TRBD1
cdr3_nt: TGTGCCAGCAGCTTAGGCTCCGGGACAGCGAACGGGGAGCTGTTTTTT
cdr3_aa: CASSLGSGTANGELFF

j_call: TRBJ2-5
clone_size: -
v_call: TRBV7-3
d_call: TRBD2
cdr3_nt: TGTGCCAGCAGCTTAGGACTAGCGGGAGGTAACCAAGAGACCCAGTACTTC
cdr3_aa: CASSLGLAGGNQETQYF